Below are 8 T cell receptor beta chains sequenced from a single sample in a study of CD8+ T cells in alopecia areata. cDNA serving as the sequencing template came from extracted, reverse transcribed RNA. Libraries were prepared by immunoSEQ multiplex PCR; TCRdb keeps only in-frame clonotypes and omits some of them. This sample has over 150,000 clones, with around 50% found just once. Material: CD8+ T cells sorted from blood. Every receptor here comes from a human donor in good health.

The genes are TRBV5-6 and TRBJ1-6, with D hard to call. This CDR3 comprises 17 residues. Per germline, CDR1 SGHDT and CDR2 YYEEEE. Trimming removed 1 base from V and 0 bases from J, with 11 bases in between. CDR3 in amino acids: CASSLLTGSSYNSPLHF. The CDR3, as DNA: TGTGCCAGCAGCTTGCTGACGGGGAGCTCCTATAATTCACCCCTCCACTTT.

The rearrangement uses TRBV4-1 and TRBJ1-4, with D unclear. The ends were cut back, 2 bases at V and 3 bases at J, with 13 bases in the middle. CDR1 and CDR2 (germline): MGHRA, YSYEKL. CDR3 length: 16 amino acids. The CDR3 reads CASSQPPPDPNEKLFF. CDR3 DNA sequence: TGCGCCAGCAGCCAACCCCCTCCGGACCCTAATGAAAAACTGTTTTTT.

The sample holds a few counts of this clone. The gene calls are TRBV2 and TRBJ1-5; D is unresolved. Trimming pared 8 bases from V and 9 bases from J, leaving 23 bases between. Germline-derived CDR1 and CDR2 are SNHLY and FYNNEI. CDR3 length equals 15 residues. CDR3 region: CASHEDGAFGRPQHF. The DNA for the CDR3 is TGTGCCAGCCACGAGGACGGAGCCTTCGGACGGCCCCAGCATTTT.

This clone came up a few times. V gene TRBV19 combines with J gene TRBJ1-5; TRBD1 is a possible D gene (6 bases). The CDR3 loop spans 16 amino acids. CDR1 is LNHDA and CDR2 is SQIVND in the germline V gene (reference sequence). V lost 5 bases and J 0 bases, leaving 14 bases between the germline ends. This CDR3 is CASSASGAYSNQPQHF. DNA of the CDR3: TGTGCCAGTAGTGCCTCAGGGGCCTATAGCAATCAGCCCCAGCATTTT.

The chain recombines TRBV6-6 with TRBJ1-1; D unresolved. V was pared by 8 bases and J by 1 base, with 11 bases between. The germline CDR1 and CDR2 sequences are MNHNY and SVGAGI (reference sequence). The CDR3 consists of 13 residues. For the CDR3, the DNA is TGTGCCAGCGTTCAAACAGAGAACACTGAAGCTTTCTTT. It codes for CASVQTENTEAFF.

This clone was counted only a few times. The chain couples TRBV5-6 to TRBJ2-7; TRBD1 agrees at 9 bases. The germline V gene encodes CDR1 SGHDT and CDR2 YYEEEE. Trimming took 7 bases from V and 1 from J; bases not matched to a gene: 9. The CDR3 has 15 amino acids. CDR3 in DNA: TGTGCCAGCGGATCGTCGGACAGGGGTTCCTACGAGCAGTACTTC. Protein product: CASGSSDRGSYEQYF.

This clone has only a few counts. This chain links TRBV14 with TRBJ2-7; D possibly corresponds to TRBD2 (6 bases). There are 13 residues in the CDR3. V lost 0 bases and J lost 5, with 8 bases in between. CDR1 and CDR2 (germline): SGHDN, FVKESK. Here the CDR3 reads CASSQEWGDEQYF. DNA for the CDR3: TGTGCCAGCAGCCAAGAGTGGGGGGACGAGCAGTACTTC.

This rearrangement joins TRBV6-1 to TRBJ1-2; D is unresolved. V lost 1 base, J lost 2 bases, and 8 bases lay in between. The germline V gene has CDR1 MNHNS and CDR2 SASEGT. The length of the CDR3 is 14 residues. CDR3 bases: TGTGCCAGCAGTGAAGTACGGGGAAACTATGGCTACACCTTC. It encodes CASSEVRGNYGYTF.